This T cell receptor beta chain came from a study of shared clonotypes between healthy human individuals. Profiled with immunoSEQ multiplex PCR; TCRdb holds only in-frame clones, not every one. The repertoire holds about 2 million clones, with about 95% as singletons. Naive-designated CD8 cells lacked CD45RO, were positively enriched for CCR7, and omitted terminally differentiated effector memory CD45RA+ cells. Germline values: CDR1 SGHVS, CDR2 FQNEAQ. V lost 4 bases and J lost 2; bases outside the gene matches: 4. This CDR3 comprises 16 residues. The source material was naive CD8+ T cells sorted from blood. The V call is TRBV7-8, the J call TRBJ1-4, with TRBD1 matching over 10 bases. This TCR was sampled from a man between 18 and 29 years old in good health. This CDR3 is CASSSGQGWTNEKLFF. As DNA, the CDR3 is TGTGCCAGCAGCTCGGGACAGGGGTGGACTAATGAAAAACTGTTTTTT.